This T cell receptor beta chain was captured by sequencing in a study of shared clonotypes between healthy human individuals (dated by TCRdb to the early 2020s). Describing the broader study: Two women and three men aged 18 to 49 years were included in the cohort. Per donor, leukapheresis produced somewhere between about 0.94 and 10 billion PBMCs. Per donor, three plates each were used for CD4 naive and CD4 memory, two for CD8 naive, and one for CD8 memory. Libraries were prepared and TCR repertoires were sequenced by different laboratories using diverse techniques, in order to increase sequencing depth and limit assay-specific biases. Blood TCR repertoires of several healthy adults were deeply sequenced to estimate repertoire size and the extent of clonotype sharing between individuals.

CDR1 MNHEY and CDR2 SMNVEV were looked up in the germline V gene (reference sequence). From the cysteine up to the phenylalanine, the CDR3 has a length of 14 residues. Kept here is only the CDR3 DNA, which spans 42 bases and is read in frame from base 1. V ends up 7 bases short and J 4 bases short, with an unmatched junction base count of 7. Using the deep immunoSEQ assay, TCR CDR3 regions were amplified from genomic DNA by multiplex PCR. Genomic DNA extracted from each cell subset was distributed evenly over all wells of several immunoSEQ 96-well plates, and each plate served as one replicate. Each replicate PCR for sorted subsets received around 200 ng genomic DNA, equal to tens of thousands of T cell genomes. The purified libraries were quantified using a Qubit 3.0 fluorometer, sized with a Bioanalyzer 2100, and then quantified again using the KAPA Library Quantification kit. Every immunoSEQ 96-well plate was sequenced on a separate single-read 150-cycle Illumina NextSeq 550 flow cell. Per the source publication's procedure: Because the immunoSEQ output included only junctional sequences and no quality scores, the filtering could not be the same as the filtering used for full-length reads. To assign V/J genes and CDR3, sequences were annotated against IMGT germline references using PyIR, a Python wrapper for IgBLAST v1.9. Any read was removed if the V/J assignment was weak (E-value above 1e-6), the CDR3 was missing, or the read contained stop codons, out-of-frame junctions, or ambiguous translated residues. V3J clonotypes were defined as sequences sharing an identical inferred V gene, J gene, and CDR3 amino acid sequence. Percentage overlap between repertoires was computed as shared unique clonotypes divided by the size of the smaller repertoire. Repertoire richness was assessed with RTK rarefaction, the Chao1 estimator, and Recon v2.1 estimates of unobserved clonotypes. Generation probabilities were computed with OLGA for all TCRbeta clonotypes obtained by the gDNA method from a few donors. This is the immuneACCESS table as TCRdb keeps it, with only in-frame sequences that have V and J called. A part of the clones is gone; compared with another copy, unresolved V genes explain less than half, and the rest is unexplained. The DNA gave D and trimming, while V, J and clone size come from that table. This sample holds 1,500,000 or so clones; roughly 95% were observed only once. Together, the top ten hold approximately 1.1% of the sample.

The donors were healthy, HIV-negative adults with no recently reported acute infections or vaccinations. Every donor was a Caucasian adult residing in Nashville, Tennessee, USA. CD4+ T cells were enriched by magnetic negative selection, after which naive cells were positively selected on CD45RA and the negative fraction was taken as the memory subset. After blood collection by leukapheresis, PBMCs were isolated using Ficoll-Histopaque density gradient centrifugation and then cryopreserved in the vapor phase of liquid nitrogen. Purity and quantity of every magnetically sorted T cell population were checked by analytical flow cytometry. Each sorted fraction had its genomic DNA isolated and then quantified by UV absorbance on a Nanodrop 2000c. Notes on this clone: Its antigen has not been determined. No base quality information exists; no much larger clone differs at one position.

The investigation overall reported the following: Larger estimated clonotype richness was generally found for naive subsets than for memory subsets. Rarefaction of sorted-subset datasets indicated incomplete sequencing despite the large sequencing depth. The genetic and exposure-history diversity represented was limited by the small number of donors. Based on pairwise subsampling, the degree of clonotype sharing among donors was expected to be affected by sequencing depth. When a handful of donors were compared, the shared fraction of clonotypes was around 5.1% for naive CD4, about 4% for naive CD8, 2.3% for memory CD4, and 0.3% to 0.5% for memory CD8. Compared with non-shared clonotypes, clonotypes shared by all four sorted-subset donors had higher generation probabilities. Sampling was limited to blood, and TCR repertoires in tissue likely differ from TCR repertoires in blood.

This receptor was taken from a man aged 25 to 40 in good health. The chain uses TRBV27 and TRBJ2-1; 7 central nucleotides agree with TRBD1. Input material: naive CD4+ T cells sorted from blood. Sample cell subset or site, as interpreted from the label and publication: CD45RA+ positively selected. Read as DNA, the sequence is TGTGCCAGCAATGGGGACAGAGGTTACAATGAGCAGTTCTTC. This is translated as CASNGDRGYNEQFF.